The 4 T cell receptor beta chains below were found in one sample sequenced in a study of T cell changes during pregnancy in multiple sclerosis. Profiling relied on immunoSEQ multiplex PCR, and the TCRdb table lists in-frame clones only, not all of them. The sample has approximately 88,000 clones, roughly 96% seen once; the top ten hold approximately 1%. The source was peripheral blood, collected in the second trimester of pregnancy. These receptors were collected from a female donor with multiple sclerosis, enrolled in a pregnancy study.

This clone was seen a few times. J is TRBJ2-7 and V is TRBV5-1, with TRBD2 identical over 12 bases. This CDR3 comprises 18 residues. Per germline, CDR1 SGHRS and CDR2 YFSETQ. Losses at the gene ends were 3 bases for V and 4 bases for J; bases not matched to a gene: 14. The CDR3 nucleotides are TGCGCCAGCAGCTGGTTTCCGGGACTAGCGGGCGAGGGGTACGAGCAGTACTTC. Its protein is CASSWFPGLAGEGYEQYF.

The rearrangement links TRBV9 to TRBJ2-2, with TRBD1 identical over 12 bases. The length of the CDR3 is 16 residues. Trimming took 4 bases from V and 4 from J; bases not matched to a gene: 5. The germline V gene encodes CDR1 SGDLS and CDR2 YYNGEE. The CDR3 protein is CASSLGQGASTGELFF. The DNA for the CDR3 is TGTGCCAGCAGCTTGGGACAGGGGGCCTCCACCGGGGAGCTGTTTTTT. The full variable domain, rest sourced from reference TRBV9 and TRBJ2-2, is DSGVTQTPKHLITATGQRVTLRCSPRSGDLSVYWYQQSLDQGLQFLIQYYNGEERAKGNILERFSAQQFPDLHSELNLSSLELGDSALYFCASSLGQGASTGELFFGEGSRLTVL.

CDR3 nucleotide sequence: TGTGCCAGTAGTGTAACTGGGAGCTCCTACAATGAGCAGTTCTTC. As protein: CASSVTGSSYNEQFF. The gene calls are TRBV19 and TRBJ2-1, with TRBD2 as a possible D gene (5 bases). The CDR3 consists of 15 residues. With 5 bases removed from V and 0 bases from J, the gap between germline ends came to 11 bases. The germline gives CDR1 LNHDA, CDR2 SQIVND (reference sequence).

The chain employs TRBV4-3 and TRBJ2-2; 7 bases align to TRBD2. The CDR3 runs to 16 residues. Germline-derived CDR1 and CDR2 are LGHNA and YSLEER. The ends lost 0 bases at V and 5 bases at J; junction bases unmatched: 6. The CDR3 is CASSQDPGRRTGELFF. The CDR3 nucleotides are TGCGCCAGCAGCCAAGACCCCGGGAGGAGGACCGGGGAGCTGTTTTTT.